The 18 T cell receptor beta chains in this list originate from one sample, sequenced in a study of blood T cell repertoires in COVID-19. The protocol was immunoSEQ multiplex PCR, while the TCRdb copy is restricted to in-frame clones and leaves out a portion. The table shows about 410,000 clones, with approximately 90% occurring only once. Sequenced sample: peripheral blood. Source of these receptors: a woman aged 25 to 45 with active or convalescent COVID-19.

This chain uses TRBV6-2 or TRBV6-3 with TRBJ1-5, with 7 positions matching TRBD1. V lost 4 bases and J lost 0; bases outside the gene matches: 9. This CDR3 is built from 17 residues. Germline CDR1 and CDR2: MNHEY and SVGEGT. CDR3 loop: CASSSYLTGLSNQPQHF. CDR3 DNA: TGTGCCAGCAGTTCCTACTTGACAGGGCTTAGCAATCAGCCCCAGCATTTT.

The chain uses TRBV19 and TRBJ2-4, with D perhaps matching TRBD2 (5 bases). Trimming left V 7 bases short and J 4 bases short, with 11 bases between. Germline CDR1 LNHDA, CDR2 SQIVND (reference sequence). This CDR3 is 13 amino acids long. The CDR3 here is CASTGKLKNIQYF. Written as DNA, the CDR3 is TGTGCCAGTACCGGGAAACTTAAAAACATTCAGTACTTC.

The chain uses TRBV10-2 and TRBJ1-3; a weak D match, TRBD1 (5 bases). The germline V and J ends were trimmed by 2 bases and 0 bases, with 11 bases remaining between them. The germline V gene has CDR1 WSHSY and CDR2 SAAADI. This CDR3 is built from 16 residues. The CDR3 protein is CASSEVETASGNTIYF. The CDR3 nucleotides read TGCGCCAGCAGTGAGGTAGAGACAGCCTCTGGAAACACCATATATTTT.

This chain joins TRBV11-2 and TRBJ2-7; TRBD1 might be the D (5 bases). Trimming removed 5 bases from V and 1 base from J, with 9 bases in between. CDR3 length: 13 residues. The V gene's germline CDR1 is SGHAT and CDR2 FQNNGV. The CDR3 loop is CASSRAGSYEQYF. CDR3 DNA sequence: TGTGCCAGCAGCCGGGCAGGGTCCTACGAGCAGTACTTC.

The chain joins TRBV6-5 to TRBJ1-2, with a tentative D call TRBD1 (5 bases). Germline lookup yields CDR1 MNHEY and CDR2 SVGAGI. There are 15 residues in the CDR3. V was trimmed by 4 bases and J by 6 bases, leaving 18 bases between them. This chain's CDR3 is CASSFTGGQTNGYTF. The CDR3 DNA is TGTGCCAGCAGTTTTACGGGGGGTCAGACGAATGGCTACACCTTC.

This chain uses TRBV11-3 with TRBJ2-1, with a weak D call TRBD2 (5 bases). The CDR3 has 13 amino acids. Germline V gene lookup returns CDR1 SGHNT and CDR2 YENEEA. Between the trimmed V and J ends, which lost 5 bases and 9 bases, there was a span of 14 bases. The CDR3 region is CASSASGRGEQFF. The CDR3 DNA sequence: TGTGCCAGCAGCGCCTCGGGTCGGGGTGAGCAGTTCTTC.

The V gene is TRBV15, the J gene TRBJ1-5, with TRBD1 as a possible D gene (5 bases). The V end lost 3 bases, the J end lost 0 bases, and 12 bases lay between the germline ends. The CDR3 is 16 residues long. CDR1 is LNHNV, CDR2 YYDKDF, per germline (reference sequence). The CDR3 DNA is TGTGCCACCAGCAGTCAGGGTGGCTTTAGCAATCAGCCCCAGCATTTT. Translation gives CATSSQGGFSNQPQHF.

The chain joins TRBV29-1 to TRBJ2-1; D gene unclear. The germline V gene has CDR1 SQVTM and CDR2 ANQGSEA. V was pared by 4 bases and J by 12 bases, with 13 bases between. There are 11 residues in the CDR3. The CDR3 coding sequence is TGCAGCGTTGTAGTTTCGAAGCGGCAGTTCTTC. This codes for CSVVVSKRQFF.

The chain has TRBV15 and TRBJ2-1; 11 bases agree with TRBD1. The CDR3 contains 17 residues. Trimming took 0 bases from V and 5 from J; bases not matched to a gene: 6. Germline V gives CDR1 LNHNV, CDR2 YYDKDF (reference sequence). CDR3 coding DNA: TGTGCCACCAGCAGAGATGTCGGGACAGGGGGACACAATGAGCAGTTCTTC. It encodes CATSRDVGTGGHNEQFF. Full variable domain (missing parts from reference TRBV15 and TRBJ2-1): DAMVIQNPRYQVTQFGKPVTLSCSQTLNHNVMYWYQQKSSQAPKLLFHYYDKDFNNEADTPDNFQSRRPNTSFCFLDIRSPGLGDTAMYLCATSRDVGTGGHNEQFFGPGTRLTVL.

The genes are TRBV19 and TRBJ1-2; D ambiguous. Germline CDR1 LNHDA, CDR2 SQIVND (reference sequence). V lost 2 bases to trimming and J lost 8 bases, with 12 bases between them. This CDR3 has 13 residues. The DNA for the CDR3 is TGTGCCAGTAGTATACCCCCGTTTTTCGGCTACACCTTC. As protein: CASSIPPFFGYTF.

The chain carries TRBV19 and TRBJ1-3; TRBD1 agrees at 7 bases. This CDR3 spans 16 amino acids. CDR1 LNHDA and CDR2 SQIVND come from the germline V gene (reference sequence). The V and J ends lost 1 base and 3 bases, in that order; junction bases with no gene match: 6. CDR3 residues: CASSIASTGNGNTIYF. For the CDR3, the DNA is TGTGCCAGTAGTATAGCCTCGACAGGGAATGGAAACACCATATATTTT. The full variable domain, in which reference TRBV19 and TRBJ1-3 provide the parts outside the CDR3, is DGGITQSPKYLFRKEGQNVTLSCEQNLNHDAMYWYRQDPGQGLRLIYYSQIVNDFQKGDIAEGYSVSREKKESFPLTVTSAQKNPTAFYLCASSIASTGNGNTIYFGEGSWLTVV.

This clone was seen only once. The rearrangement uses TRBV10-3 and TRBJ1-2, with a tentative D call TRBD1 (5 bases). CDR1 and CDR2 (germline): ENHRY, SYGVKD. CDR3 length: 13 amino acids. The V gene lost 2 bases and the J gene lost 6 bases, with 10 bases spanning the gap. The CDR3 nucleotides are TGTGCCATCAGTGAGAGCGACAGTCATGGCTACACCTTC. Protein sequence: CAISESDSHGYTF.

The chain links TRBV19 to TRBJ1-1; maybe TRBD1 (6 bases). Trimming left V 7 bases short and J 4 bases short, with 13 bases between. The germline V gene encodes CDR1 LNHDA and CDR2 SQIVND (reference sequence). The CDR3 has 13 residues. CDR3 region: CASTVSGATEAFF. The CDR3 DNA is TGTGCCAGTACCGTGTCAGGGGCCACTGAAGCTTTCTTT.

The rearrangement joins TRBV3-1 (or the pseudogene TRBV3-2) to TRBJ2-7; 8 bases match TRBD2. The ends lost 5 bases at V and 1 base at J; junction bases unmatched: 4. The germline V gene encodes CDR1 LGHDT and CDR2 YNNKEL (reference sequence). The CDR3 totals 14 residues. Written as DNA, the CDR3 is TGTGCCAGCAGCTTATCGGGAGGGTCCTACGAGCAGTACTTC. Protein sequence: CASSLSGGSYEQYF.

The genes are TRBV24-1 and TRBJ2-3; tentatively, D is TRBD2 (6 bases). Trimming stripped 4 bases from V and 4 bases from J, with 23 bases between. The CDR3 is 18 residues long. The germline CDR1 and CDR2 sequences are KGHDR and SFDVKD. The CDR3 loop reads CATSDPVRGAGSPDTQYF. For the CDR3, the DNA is TGTGCCACCAGTGACCCCGTCCGGGGTGCGGGGAGCCCAGATACGCAGTATTTT.

The CDR3 DNA reads as TGTGCCAGCAGCTTGGCACAGGGGAGAGATACGCAGTATTTT. Its translation is CASSLAQGRDTQYF. This chain joins TRBV5-4 and TRBJ2-3; 7 bases match TRBD1. CDR1 is SGHNT, CDR2 YYREEE, per germline (reference sequence). This CDR3 has 14 amino acids. Unmatched junction bases numbered 3, after V lost 0 bases and J lost 5 bases.

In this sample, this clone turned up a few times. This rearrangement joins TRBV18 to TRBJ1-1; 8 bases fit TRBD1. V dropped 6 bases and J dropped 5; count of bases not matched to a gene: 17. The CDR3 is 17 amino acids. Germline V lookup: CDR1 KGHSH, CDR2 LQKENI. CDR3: CASSTDSGGTGRTEAFF. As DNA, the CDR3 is TGTGCCAGCTCGACGGACAGTGGGGGGACAGGTCGAACTGAAGCTTTCTTT. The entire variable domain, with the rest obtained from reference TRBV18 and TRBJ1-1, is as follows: NAGVMQNPRHLVRRRGQEARLRCSPMKGHSHVYWYRQLPEEGLKFMVYLQKENIIDESGMPKERFSAEFPKEGPSILRIQQVVRGDSAAYFCASSTDSGGTGRTEAFFGQGTRLTVV.

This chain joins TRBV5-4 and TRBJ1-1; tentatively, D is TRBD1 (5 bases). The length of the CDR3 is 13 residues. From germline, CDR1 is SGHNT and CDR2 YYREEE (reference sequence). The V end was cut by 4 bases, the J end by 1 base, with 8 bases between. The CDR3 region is CASSKTENTEAFF. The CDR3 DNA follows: TGTGCCAGCAGCAAGACAGAGAACACTGAAGCTTTCTTT.